The sample holds one count of the clone carrying this T cell receptor beta chain. The antigen is undetermined. V shed 1 base and J shed 11 bases, with 9 bases lying between them. CDR1 and CDR2 (germline): MDHEN, SYDVKM. The CDR3 totals 12 residues. These data belong to a study of liver allograft versus peripheral blood T cells. Overall study: A comparison was made between T cell receptor repertoires in transplanted livers and those in recipients' peripheral blood.

Using its own MiXCR run on the reads, TCRdb lists one record per CDR3 protein. This sample has 15,000 to 20,000 distinct CDR3 sequences; approximately 20% occur once, and the top ten carry roughly 13%. Study outcomes and limitations: In liver allografts, T cell receptor repertoires reportedly differed from the repertoires found in peripheral blood.

This receptor was identified in a human patient who had a liver transplant. Some T cells may be graft donor cells. V usage is TRBV28 and J usage is TRBJ1-5; D gene ambiguous. CDR3 residues: CASSLLFGSQHF. The CDR3, as DNA: TGTGCCAGCAGTTTATTGTTCGGATCCCAGCATTTT. The full variable domain, with the rest looked up from reference TRBV28 and TRBJ1-5, is DVKVTQSSRYLVKRTGEKVFLECVQDMDHENMFWYRQDPGLGLRLIYFSYDVKMKEKGDIPEGYSVSREKKERFSLILESASTNQTSMYLCASSLLFGSQHFGDGTRLSIL.